These 5 T cell receptor beta chains were sequenced from one sample in a study of human T cells and chemical hapten exposure. The time point was: pre-sensitization, week 0. Treatment: therapeutic diphenylcyclopropenone sensitization with weekly scalp DPC. TCRdb independently ran MiXCR on the RACE reads; one entry per CDR3 protein. The data contain 50,000 to 65,000 distinct CDR3 sequences, around 7% of them singletons. The material was whole blood, obtained in connection with sensitization to the hapten diphenylcyclopropenone (DPC). These receptor sequences come from a woman in her twenties or thirties with alopecia areata. Some clones in this sample may be carry-over from other donors' samples.

In its sample, this clonotype was seen many times. The CDR3 spells CASSENMEPNYGYTF. CDR3 in DNA: TGTGCCAGCAGTGAAAATATGGAGCCAAACTATGGCTACACCTTC. This chain joins TRBV2 and TRBJ1-2, with D uncertain. With 2 bases removed from V and 2 bases from J, the gap between germline ends came to 12 bases. Germline values: CDR1 SNHLY, CDR2 FYNNEI. The CDR3 totals 15 residues.

DNA of the CDR3: TGTGCCAGCAGTTCTAACGGGGAGCTGTTTTTT. Translation gives CASSSNGELFF. V and J are TRBV6-5 and TRBJ2-2, with D unclear. CDR3 size: 11 residues. Germline lookup yields CDR1 MNHEY and CDR2 SVGAGI. Trimming left V 4 bases short and J 7 bases short, with 4 bases between.

The genes are TRBV7-6 and TRBJ2-3; no firm D call. Trimming removed 6 bases at V and 4 bases at J, with 11 bases between. CDR3 length equals 13 residues. Germline V gene sequence: CDR1 SGHVS, CDR2 FNYEAQ. CDR3 bases: TGTGCCAGCAGGGGAAAAAGGTCAGATACGCAGTATTTT. This encodes CASRGKRSDTQYF.

This clonotype was seen many times. The chain carries TRBV15 and TRBJ1-1; no firm D call. CDR1 and CDR2 (germline): LNHNV, YYDKDF (reference sequence). The CDR3 loop spans 13 amino acids. Deletions cut 0 bases from V and 7 bases from J, with 9 bases between. The DNA of the CDR3 is TGTGCCACCAGCAGAGATGGTGGGGTTGAAGCTTTCTTT. Residues: CATSRDGGVEAFF.

A word on this clonotype: With a much larger clone just one base away, this may be a read error. The V call is TRBV7-9, the J call TRBJ1-5, with TRBD1 as a possible D gene (6 bases). Germline CDR1 reads SEHNR; CDR2 reads FQNEAQ (reference sequence). The CDR3 is made up of 13 amino acids. The CDR3 loop reads CASSLDTWGPQNF. In DNA, the CDR3 is TGTGCCAGCAGCTTAGATACATGGGGGCCCCAGAATTTT.